This T cell receptor beta chain came from a study of blood T cell repertoires in COVID-19. About the research overall: T cells, B-cell-depleted T cells, or PBMCs supplied cDNA or gDNA.

Some clones are missing from TCRdb's copy, which holds only in-frame ones; the method was immunoSEQ multiplex PCR. The table records some 40,000 clones, more than 85% of them present only once. The specimen was peripheral blood. This clonotype was obtained from an elderly woman with acute or convalescent COVID-19.

Here the CDR3 DNA reads TGTGCCAGCAGTGACCAGGGGCCGATTAATCAGCCCCAGCATTTT. Translation: CASSDQGPINQPQHF. This chain links TRBV2 with TRBJ1-5; TRBD1 might be the D (6 bases). CDR3 size: 15 residues. V was shortened by 3 bases and J by 4 bases, with 13 bases between the two germline ends. CDR1 SNHLY and CDR2 FYNNEI come from the germline V gene.